This T cell receptor beta chain stems from a study of blood T cell repertoires in COVID-19. Sequenced by immunoSEQ multiplex PCR; TCRdb stores in-frame clones only, minus some. The sample has roughly 67,000 clones; about 74% are singletons. CDR3 length: 15 amino acids. This receptor was obtained from a human donor in a cohort sampled during active COVID-19. Sequencing input: peripheral blood. This chain links TRBV21-1 with TRBJ1-3; TRBD1 reflects the table's D call only, with no check against the DNA. TRBV21-1 is termed a pseudogene. The CDR3 DNA sequence: TGTGCCAGCAGCACAGACAGGGGGCGTGGAAACACCATATATTTT. Its protein product is CASSTDRGRGNTIYF.